Following are 18 T cell receptor beta chains from one sample sequenced in a study of CD8 T cells in Susac syndrome. Reverse transcription of 0.5 to 1 ug RNA was performed with random hexamers. Using its own MiXCR run on the immunoSEQ multiplex PCR reads, TCRdb lists one record per CDR3 protein. The table shows about 130,000 distinct CDR3 sequences, with around 94% occurring only once. The source material was CD8+ T cells from PBMCs. Receptors originate from a human donor with Susac syndrome.

This chain connects TRBV12-3 or TRBV12-4 to TRBJ1-5, with D unresolved. The V end lost 6 bases, the J end lost 12 bases, and 15 bases lay between the germline ends. There are 12 residues in the CDR3. CDR3 bases: TGTGCCAGCAGGAGAGACCATGGGGTCCAGCATTTT. The encoded protein is CASRRDHGVQHF.

This clonotype was observed a few times. The chain couples TRBV11-2 to TRBJ1-1; TRBD1 aligns across 8 bases. This CDR3 is built from 15 residues. With 5 bases clipped from V and 4 bases from J, the junction kept 9 bases outside the gene matches. Germline-derived CDR1 and CDR2 are SGHAT and FQNNGV. CDR3 nucleotide sequence: TGTGCCAGCAGCAGAGACAGGGGACCGTTCACTGAAGCTTTCTTT. Protein: CASSRDRGPFTEAFF.

The chain has TRBV9 and TRBJ2-6; D unresolved. CDR1 is SGDLS and CDR2 is YYNGEE in the germline V gene. V was cut by 0 bases and J by 4 bases, with 17 bases left in between. CDR3 length: 18 residues. The DNA for the CDR3 is TGTGCCAGCAGCGTAGCAGGCTGGTCGGCTTTGGGGGCCAACGTCCTGACTTTC. This gives the protein CASSVAGWSALGANVLTF.

The CDR3 sequence: CASSLMGQGQSYTF. CDR3 in DNA: TGTGCCAGCAGCTTAATGGGACAGGGTCAGAGCTACACCTTC. V gene TRBV13 combines with J gene TRBJ1-2, with 9 nucleotides matching TRBD1. V was clipped by 2 bases and J by 9 bases; unmatched bases: 7. CDR3 length: 14 amino acids. Germline V gene lookup returns CDR1 PRHDT and CDR2 FYEKMQ (reference sequence).

This chain joins TRBV9 and TRBJ2-7; 9 bases are shared with TRBD1. This CDR3 is 17 amino acids long. V was clipped by 3 bases and J by 2 bases; unmatched bases: 12. The germline V gene encodes CDR1 SGDLS and CDR2 YYNGEE. Written as DNA, the CDR3 is TGTGCCAGCAGCGCCGGGACAGGGTTGGCCGGGACCTACGAGCAGTACTTC. Residues: CASSAGTGLAGTYEQYF.

The chain links TRBV6-5 to TRBJ2-5; the D gene is possibly TRBD2 (5 bases). Trimming stripped 4 bases from V and 5 bases from J, with 11 bases between. Germline loops: CDR1 MNHEY, CDR2 SVGAGI. This CDR3 contains 13 residues. CDR3 protein: CASSSGGEETQYF. The CDR3 nucleotides read TGTGCCAGCAGTTCCGGAGGCGAGGAGACCCAGTACTTC.

The V and J genes are TRBV6-1 and TRBJ2-1, with 7 positions matching TRBD2. Trimming cost V 1 base and J 10 bases; bases outside gene matches: 10. From germline, CDR1 is MNHNS and CDR2 SASEGT. The CDR3 totals 15 residues. CDR3: CASSEDGAGSGEQFF. DNA for the CDR3: TGTGCCAGCAGTGAAGATGGAGCGGGATCCGGCGAGCAGTTCTTC.

The chain couples TRBV28 to TRBJ1-1, with unresolved D. V was clipped by 6 bases and J by 0 bases, with 11 bases between them. Germline lookup yields CDR1 MDHEN and CDR2 SYDVKM. The CDR3 loop spans 14 amino acids. The CDR3 sequence: CASRQALLNTEAFF. The CDR3 coding sequence is TGTGCCAGCAGGCAGGCGCTGTTGAACACTGAAGCTTTCTTT.

The rearrangement joins TRBV7-9 to TRBJ1-1; D uncertain. V lost 5 bases and J 7 bases, leaving 11 bases between the germline ends. The CDR3 totals 12 residues. The germline V gene has CDR1 SEHNR and CDR2 FQNEAQ (reference sequence). The CDR3 reads CASSLRGIEAFF. The CDR3 DNA reads as TGTGCCAGCAGCCTACGGGGTATTGAAGCTTTCTTT.

This clonotype was seen only once. The gene calls are TRBV6-2 or TRBV6-3 and TRBJ2-7; 8 nucleotides line up with TRBD1. This CDR3 has 15 amino acids. The germline V gene encodes CDR1 MNHEY and CDR2 SVGEGT. J gave up 7 bases and V 2 bases, and 10 bases lay outside the gene matches. CDR3 in amino acids: CASSYHGQGHGEQYF. CDR3 in DNA: TGTGCCAGCAGTTACCACGGACAGGGCCATGGTGAGCAGTACTTC.

The chain is built from TRBV2 and TRBJ1-3; 9 nucleotides match TRBD1. Trimming took 4 bases from V and 4 from J; bases not matched to a gene: 5. Germline CDR1 reads SNHLY; CDR2 reads FYNNEI. There are 15 residues in the CDR3. The CDR3 DNA reads as TGTGCCAGCAGTGCGGACAGGGGAGACGGAAACACCATATATTTT. As protein: CASSADRGDGNTIYF.

The chain uses TRBV4-1 and TRBJ2-1, with D possibly being TRBD2 (7 bases). The CDR3 length is 15 residues. The V gene's germline CDR1 is MGHRA and CDR2 YSYEKL. The V end lost 2 bases, the J end lost 7 bases, and 15 bases lay between the germline ends. CDR3 sequence: CASSQRGGAVNEQFF. The CDR3, as DNA: TGCGCCAGCAGCCAAAGGGGGGGAGCCGTGAATGAGCAGTTCTTC.

V gene TRBV20-1 combines with J gene TRBJ2-1; the match to TRBD2 covers 8 bases. Unmatched junction bases numbered 8, after V lost 0 bases and J lost 7 bases. CDR1 and CDR2 (germline): DFQATT, SNEGSKA (reference sequence). This CDR3 contains 15 residues. CDR3 amino acids: CSARDPKREINEQFF. The CDR3 nucleotides are TGCAGTGCTAGAGATCCTAAGCGGGAGATAAATGAGCAGTTCTTC.

Only a few counts were recorded for this clonotype. The chain links TRBV3-1 to TRBJ2-5; D possibly corresponds to TRBD2 (6 bases). This CDR3 contains 15 residues. The germline CDR1 and CDR2 sequences are LGHDT and YNNKEL (reference sequence). V was shortened by 3 bases and J by 2 bases, with 13 bases between the two germline ends. CDR3 DNA sequence: TGTGCCAGCAGCCAGGATCCCGGGGGACAAGAGACCCAGTACTTC. Residues: CASSQDPGGQETQYF.

The table lists this clonotype with a count of one. The chain recombines TRBV7-9 with TRBJ1-2; possibly TRBD1 for D (5 bases). The CDR3 contains 12 residues. V lost 9 bases and J lost 4, with 12 bases in between. CDR1 and CDR2 from the germline V gene are SEHNR and FQNEAQ (reference sequence). The CDR3 region is CASNTGLYGYTF. CDR3 coding DNA: TGTGCCAGTAACACAGGACTCTATGGCTACACCTTC.

The rearrangement links TRBV7-9 to TRBJ1-5; D gene ambiguous. V shed 4 bases and J shed 0 bases, with 10 bases lying between them. The CDR3 runs 15 residues. The V gene's germline CDR1 is SEHNR and CDR2 FQNEAQ (reference sequence). The CDR3 region is CASSSEDGSNQPQHF. CDR3 in DNA: TGTGCCAGCAGCTCTGAGGACGGTAGCAATCAGCCCCAGCATTTT.

V usage is TRBV6-5 and J usage is TRBJ2-7; D may be TRBD1 or TRBD2 (5 bases each). Looked up from germline, CDR1 is MNHEY and CDR2 is SVGAGI. Trimming left V 1 base short and J 4 bases short, with 11 bases between. The CDR3 spans 14 residues. CDR3 in DNA: TGTGCCAGCAGTTACTTTGGGGGAGAATACGAGCAGTACTTC. It codes for CASSYFGGEYEQYF.

This clonotype was observed once. The gene calls are TRBV14 and TRBJ2-1; no clear D gene. The CDR3 extends over 13 amino acids. Germline V gene lookup returns CDR1 SGHDN and CDR2 FVKESK. The V and J ends lost 5 bases and 7 bases respectively, with 12 bases between them. CDR3: CASSDLFPNEQFF. The CDR3 DNA follows: TGTGCCAGCAGCGATTTGTTTCCGAATGAGCAGTTCTTC.